A selection of T cell receptor beta chains follows, all from one sample in a study of blood T cell repertoires in COVID-19. TCRdb's table, derived via immunoSEQ multiplex PCR, lists solely in-frame clones and lacks some. The table records about 400,000 clones, 87% of them present only once. Sequencing input: PBMCs or T cells enriched from blood (not recorded which). Receptors were obtained from a young woman who had recovered from COVID-19. CDR3s include the opening cysteine and the closing phenylalanine or tryptophan. A D gene is named only where the DNA matches it firmly. Rows may omit the clone size; those that give it use once, few, many or a size class.

V	size	J	D	CDR3	DNA
TRBV6-5	-	TRBJ2-3	-	CASKRDSPTDTQYF	TGTGCCAGCAAGAGGGACTCTCCCACGGATACGCAGTATTTT
TRBV27	-	TRBJ2-4	TRBD2	CASSLRGLAGNKNIQYF	TGTGCCAGCAGTCTACGAGGACTAGCGGGGAACAAAAACATTCAGTACTTC
TRBV5-6	-	TRBJ2-7	-	CASSLTETTYKQYF	TGTGCCAGCAGCTTGACGGAAACTACCTACAAGCAGTACTTC
TRBV4-2	-	TRBJ2-7	TRBD2	CASSQLAGHEQYF	TGTGCCAGCAGCCAGTTAGCGGGACACGAGCAGTACTTC
TRBV28	-	TRBJ2-3	-	CASSLARESTDTQYF	TGTGCCAGCAGTTTAGCCCGGGAAAGCACAGATACGCAGTATTTT
TRBV9	-	TRBJ2-3	TRBD2	CASGGRGLAGTDTQYF	TGTGCCAGCGGCGGGCGGGGACTAGCGGGCACAGATACGCAGTATTTT
TRBV28	-	TRBJ2-5	-	CASSPNPAPGDF	TGTGCCAGCAGCCCCAACCCGGCACCAGGGGACTTC
TRBV29-1	few	TRBJ2-1	TRBD1	CSVGRDRGISEQFF	TGCAGCGTGGGTCGGGACAGGGGAATCAGCGAGCAGTTCTTC
TRBV5-5	-	TRBJ2-7	-	CASSREYEQYF	TGTGCCAGCAGTCGCGAATACGAGCAGTACTTC
TRBV10-1	once	TRBJ2-1	-	CASSDYYYNEQFF	TGCGCCAGCAGTGATTACTACTACAATGAGCAGTTCTTC